This T cell receptor (beta chain) was profiled in a study of T cells in Graves' hyperthyroidism and ophthalmopathy. Inclusion characteristics of ophthalmopathy patients comprised a Clinical Activity Score of at least 3, a NOSPECS grade of at least 4, and duration under 3 months. Pregnant or lactating patients were excluded, as were those with uncontrolled infection or other autoimmune disease. Authors of the study amplified TCR beta CDR3 regions from RNA transcripts. Primed by the HTBI set, a first-round RT-PCR was run on the TCR CDR3. TCRdb ran MiXCR on the multiplex PCR reads and lists one entry per CDR3 protein. In the table there are about 270,000 distinct CDR3 sequences, 22% of which are singletons. Study-level points and caveats: Most thyroid clonotypes expanded above 0.001 were also detected in blood. The model foresaw ophthalmopathy a median about 6.5 months prior to onset.

This clonotype came up many times. Its antigen is unknown. The sample comprised blood. The receptor's source is a man aged 30 to 39 with Graves' ophthalmopathy.

The CDR3: CASRQGQGATDTQYF. CDR3 coding DNA: TGTGCCAGCAGACAGGGACAGGGAGCCACAGATACGCAGTATTTT. The rearrangement joins TRBV7-9 to TRBJ2-3; 9 positions agree with TRBD1. CDR1 and CDR2 from the germline V gene are SEHNR and FQNEAQ (reference sequence). After removal of 6 bases from V and 2 bases from J, the junction contained 6 bases not matched to a gene. This CDR3 contains 15 residues.